The clone carrying this T cell receptor (beta chain) was seen ten or more times. The 5'RACE method, run with constant-segment primers, produced TCR alpha and TCR beta cDNA libraries (carrying sample barcodes and UMIs). MiXCR was run by TCRdb on the 5' RACE reads, yielding one entry per CDR3 protein. The table lists tens of thousands of distinct CDR3 sequences, around 6.1% of them singletons. The CDR3 is made up of 14 amino acids. The V and J ends lost 0 bases and 8 bases respectively, with 8 bases between them. Germline V gene sequence: CDR1 SGHVS, CDR2 FNYEAQ. This sample was included in a study of T-cell memory formation after mild COVID-19.

This chain uses TRBV7-6 with TRBJ1-6; D unclear. The sample comprised PBMCs or a T cell subset sorted from them (not recorded which). The clonotype originates from an adult who had mild COVID-19 (a few samples of this study predate the infection). Cell type and time point are not known. CDR3 sequence: CASSLAGLDSPLHF. The CDR3 coding sequence is TGTGCCAGCAGCTTAGCAGGGCTCGATTCACCCCTCCACTTT.